Listed here are 18 T cell receptor beta chains from one sample, sequenced in a study of response to subunit inactivated influenza vaccine. Via MiXCR, TCRdb re-called the RT-PCR reads, giving one row per CDR3 protein. Counted here are 600,000 to 700,000 distinct CDR3 sequences, 11% to 15% occurring once; the ten biggest clones make up about 7.6%. The sample here was PBMCs from blood, taken approximately 15 days before vaccination. Receptors originate from a man in his fifties or sixties who received an inactivated influenza vaccine.

This clonotype occurred a few times. As DNA, the CDR3 is TGTGCCAGCAGTTTCAGAGGAGGCTACACCTTC. This encodes CASSFRGGYTF. J is TRBJ1-2 and V is TRBV28; D is unclear. Trimming removed 3 bases from V and 8 bases from J, with 7 bases in between. Per the germline V gene, CDR1 is MDHEN and CDR2 is SYDVKM. The CDR3 sequence is 11 residues long.

The V call is TRBV25-1, the J call TRBJ2-1; possibly TRBD1 or TRBD2 for D (6 bases each). The CDR3 is made up of 12 amino acids. Germline V gene sequence: CDR1 MGHDK, CDR2 SYGVNS. With 6 bases removed from V and 9 bases from J, the gap between germline ends came to 12 bases. The CDR3 spells CASRGGGREQFF. In nucleotides, the CDR3 is TGTGCCAGCAGGGGTGGGGGGCGTGAGCAGTTCTTC.

The chain recombines TRBV3-1 with TRBJ1-6, with D possibly matching TRBD1 (6 bases). Germline V gene sequence: CDR1 LGHDT, CDR2 YNNKEL (reference sequence). V was pared by 3 bases and J by 9 bases, with 12 bases between. This CDR3 has 14 residues. The CDR3 region has the DNA TGTGCCAGCAGCCATGGACAGTCAGGTTCACCCCTCCACTTT. Amino acid sequence: CASSHGQSGSPLHF.

The table lists this clonotype with a few counts. The chain combines TRBV6-2 or TRBV6-3 with TRBJ2-1; unclear D gene. The V end lost 6 bases, the J end lost 4 bases, and 10 bases lay between the germline ends. This CDR3 has 13 residues. Germline CDR1 and CDR2: MNHEY and SVGEGT. The chain's CDR3 is CASRTLHYNEQFF. The CDR3 DNA follows: TGTGCCAGCAGAACCCTTCATTACAATGAGCAGTTCTTC.

In this sample, this clonotype turned up a few times. This sequence joins TRBV5-1 and TRBJ2-3; D gene uncertain. The CDR3 is made up of 12 amino acids. CDR1 SGHRS and CDR2 YFSETQ come from the germline V gene. Trimming took off 5 bases at V and 6 bases at J, with 10 bases between the two ends. In nucleotides, the CDR3 is TGCGCCAGCAGTCCTTCTGTGGATACGCAGTATTTT. The encoded protein is CASSPSVDTQYF.

This clonotype was found many times. The rearrangement joins TRBV3-1 to TRBJ1-2; a weak D match, TRBD1 (5 bases). This CDR3 is built from 17 residues. The V gene's germline CDR1 is LGHDT and CDR2 YNNKEL (reference sequence). V was trimmed by 0 bases and J by 6 bases, leaving 20 bases between them. This CDR3 reads CASSQEYWGRELDGYTF. The CDR3 DNA sequence: TGTGCCAGCAGCCAAGAGTATTGGGGGAGGGAGCTGGATGGCTACACCTTC.

The genes are TRBV28 and TRBJ1-4; no clear D gene. The CDR3 runs to 14 residues. Between the trimmed V and J ends, which lost 1 base and 4 bases, there was a span of 7 bases. Germline CDR1 is MDHEN and CDR2 is SYDVKM. The CDR3 DNA reads as TGTGCCAGCAGTTTATCGACCTATAATGAAAAACTGTTTTTT. Translated, it gives CASSLSTYNEKLFF.

This clonotype occurred a few times. The V and J genes are TRBV20-1 and TRBJ2-1; D might be TRBD2 (5 bases). This CDR3 has 11 residues. Trimming stripped 6 bases from V and 7 bases from J, with 10 bases between. Germline V CDR1 and CDR2: DFQATT, SNEGSKA (reference sequence). The CDR3 coding sequence is TGCAGTGCCGCCGGGGTGAATGAGCAGTTCTTC. This encodes CSAAGVNEQFF.

V is TRBV9 and J is TRBJ1-2; D gene unclear. Trimming cost V 4 bases and J 2 bases, with 12 bases left between them. This CDR3 comprises 14 residues. Per germline, CDR1 SGDLS and CDR2 YYNGEE. CDR3 amino acids: CASSPLVGNYGYTF. The CDR3 nucleotides are TGTGCCAGCAGCCCCTTAGTCGGGAACTATGGCTACACCTTC.

The V gene is TRBV7-2, the J gene TRBJ2-5, with D maybe TRBD2 (6 bases). Germline CDR1 reads SGHTA; CDR2 reads FQGNSA. This CDR3 has 16 amino acids. V was pared by 4 bases and J by 2 bases, with 17 bases between. For the CDR3, the DNA is TGTGCCAGCAGCTCCAGCGCGGGATATGGACAAGAGACCCAGTACTTC. This translates into CASSSSAGYGQETQYF.

The chain combines TRBV7-2 with TRBJ1-4, with D possibly being TRBD1 (5 bases). The V and J ends lost 2 bases and 7 bases respectively, with 14 bases between them. The CDR3 is made up of 15 amino acids. Germline assignment: CDR1 SGHTA and CDR2 FQGNSA. The chain's CDR3 is CASSLLGVRGEKLFF. The CDR3 DNA is TGTGCCAGCAGCTTATTAGGGGTTCGGGGTGAAAAACTGTTTTTT.

About this clonotype itself: This may arise from a read error, as a much more abundant clone is one base away. The conserved phenylalanine or tryptophan normally closing the CDR3 is absent here, so this likely arose from a read error. The rearrangement joins TRBV29-1 to TRBJ2-7; 7 bases align to TRBD1. The junction had 11 bases not matched to a gene; V was cut back by 3 bases and J by 6 bases. The germline V gene encodes CDR1 SQVTM and CDR2 ANQGSEA. The CDR3 has 14 residues. DNA of the CDR3: TGCAGCGTTGATAAGCCCGGGACAGCCGGCGAGCAGTACTAC. It specifies CSVDKPGTAGEQYY.

Only a few counts were recorded for this clonotype. The rearrangement links TRBV10-3 to TRBJ2-5, with TRBD1 identical over 9 bases. The CDR3 extends over 15 amino acids. Losses at the gene ends were 3 bases for V and 3 bases for J; bases not matched to a gene: 5. Germline values: CDR1 ENHRY, CDR2 SYGVKD. For the CDR3, the DNA is TGTGCCATCAGTGACTGGACAGGGGAAAAAGAGACCCAGTACTTC. Its translation: CAISDWTGEKETQYF.

The rearrangement links TRBV5-1 to TRBJ1-1, with D perhaps matching TRBD1 (5 bases). CDR1 and CDR2 from the germline V gene are SGHRS and YFSETQ. V was cut by 3 bases and J by 5 bases, with 20 bases left in between. CDR3 length: 16 amino acids. The CDR3 sequence: CASSWEDIRPSTEAFF. DNA of the CDR3: TGCGCCAGCAGCTGGGAGGACATAAGACCTTCAACTGAAGCTTTCTTT.

In this sample, this clonotype turned up a few times. V is TRBV12-3 or TRBV12-4 and J is TRBJ2-1, with 7 bases fitting TRBD1. V gave up 4 bases and J gave up 1 base; unmatched junction bases: 7. CDR3 size: 16 residues. In nucleotides, the CDR3 is TGTGCCAGCAGTTCCGAGGCCAGGGGGTCCTACAATGAGCAGTTCTTC. This encodes CASSSEARGSYNEQFF.

This clonotype was observed a handful of times. The chain employs TRBV5-1 and TRBJ2-3, with D hard to call. Germline values: CDR1 SGHRS, CDR2 YFSETQ. With 4 bases removed from V and 0 bases from J, the gap between germline ends came to 12 bases. The CDR3 is 15 amino acids. The CDR3 loop reads CASSRPTTSTDTQYF. DNA of the CDR3: TGCGCCAGCAGCCGTCCGACGACTAGCACAGATACGCAGTATTTT.

The chain carries TRBV5-1 and TRBJ2-7; possible D gene TRBD2, 6 bases. Trimming cost V 3 bases and J 3 bases, with 16 bases left between them. Germline values: CDR1 SGHRS, CDR2 YFSETQ. The CDR3 covers 15 residues. The CDR3 nucleotides read TGCGCCAGCAGCTCCCTGGCGCGGGGTAACTACGAGCAGTACTTC. Protein: CASSSLARGNYEQYF.

In this sample, this clonotype turned up many times. The J gene is TRBJ2-7, the V gene TRBV12-3 or TRBV12-4; 9 bases fit TRBD1. The CDR3 covers 13 residues. Trimming removed 4 bases from V and 6 bases from J; junction bases left unmatched: 4. The CDR3 reads CASSSGTGIEQYF. As DNA, the CDR3 is TGTGCCAGCAGTTCAGGGACAGGGATCGAGCAGTACTTC.